These 28 T cell receptor beta chains were all obtained from the same sample, sequenced in a study of shared clonotypes between healthy human individuals. Only in-frame clones appear in the TCRdb table, and some are missing; sequencing was by immunoSEQ multiplex PCR. The sample lists roughly 1,600,000 clones; 98% were seen once. The sample was naive CD4+ T cells sorted from blood. Subset: CD45RA+ positively selected. The origin of the receptors is a man aged 25 to 45 in good health.

The gene calls are TRBV29-1 and TRBJ2-1, with TRBD2 identical over 8 bases. J lost 4 bases, V lost 3 bases, and 5 bases had no gene match. This CDR3 region has 14 residues. CDR1 and CDR2 (germline): SQVTM, ANQGSEA. The CDR3 loop reads CSVESGSRYNEQFF. CDR3 nucleotides: TGCAGCGTTGAGAGCGGGAGTAGGTACAATGAGCAGTTCTTC.

J is TRBJ2-1 and V is TRBV10-3, with TRBD2 identical over 8 bases. Germline trimming cut 10 bases from V and 8 bases from J; bases unmatched to any gene: 16. The CDR3 runs 15 residues. Germline CDR1 is ENHRY and CDR2 is SYGVKD. CDR3 bases: TGTGCCACCCGCACGGGCCGGGAGGGCCGAGATGAGCAGTTCTTC. It codes for CATRTGREGRDEQFF.

CDR3 nucleotide sequence: TGTGCCAGTAGTCGAGCGGGGACGCAGTATTTT. Translated, it gives CASSRAGTQYF. V is TRBV19 and J is TRBJ2-3; TRBD2 aligns across 7 bases. Germline V gene lookup returns CDR1 LNHDA and CDR2 SQIVND (reference sequence). The length of the CDR3 is 11 residues. V lost 5 bases to trimming and J lost 9 bases; unmatched junction nucleotides: 2.

Remarks on this clone: Other DNA sequences of this sample code for an identical CDR3. V is TRBV18 and J is TRBJ2-1; D might be TRBD1 or TRBD2, each matching 5 bases. The germline V gene encodes CDR1 KGHSH and CDR2 LQKENI. V lost 3 bases to trimming and J lost 2 bases, with 14 bases between them. The CDR3 runs to 16 residues. CDR3 sequence (DNA): TGTGCCAGCTCACCCCTTGGGGGAAGCACCTACAATGAGCAGTTCTTC. Protein product: CASSPLGGSTYNEQFF.

The chain employs TRBV11-2 and TRBJ1-2; D not resolved. The CDR3 totals 12 residues. Germline CDR1 reads SGHAT; CDR2 reads FQNNGV. Deletions cut 0 bases from V and 8 bases from J, with 7 bases between. DNA of the CDR3: TGTGCCAGCAGCTTAGAGACGTACGGCTACACCTTC. It specifies CASSLETYGYTF.

V is TRBV6-1 and J is TRBJ2-7; 10 bases match TRBD1. The germline V gene encodes CDR1 MNHNS and CDR2 SASEGT. This CDR3 has 15 residues. V lost 5 bases and J lost 3; bases outside the gene matches: 7. The CDR3, as DNA: TGTGCCAGCAGTAATATGGACAGGGGGAACTACGAGCAGTACTTC. It is translated as CASSNMDRGNYEQYF.

The CDR3 region has the DNA TGTGCCAGCAGTTTGAGGTGGCGGTACGAGCAGTACTTC. Residues: CASSLRWRYEQYF. This chain links TRBV27 with TRBJ2-7; D not resolved. This CDR3 has 13 amino acids. Trimming removed 3 bases from V and 4 bases from J, with 10 bases in between. Germline CDR1 MNHEY, CDR2 SMNVEV (reference sequence).

J is TRBJ2-1 and V is TRBV28; TRBD2 might be the D (5 bases). Germline assignment: CDR1 MDHEN and CDR2 SYDVKM. V was trimmed by 4 bases and J by 8 bases, leaving 18 bases between them. The CDR3 runs 15 residues. The CDR3: CASSSGWPEEDEQFF. Here the CDR3 DNA reads TGTGCCAGCAGTTCGGGATGGCCCGAGGAGGATGAGCAGTTCTTC.

This chain connects TRBV27 to TRBJ2-2, with 8 nucleotides matching TRBD1. CDR3 length: 15 residues. V gave up 5 bases and J gave up 7 bases; unmatched junction bases: 9. From germline, CDR1 is MNHEY and CDR2 SMNVEV (reference sequence). The CDR3, as DNA: TGTGCCAGCAGTCCCCGGACAGGGCAAGGCGGGGAGCTGTTTTTT. Its translation: CASSPRTGQGGELFF.

This rearrangement joins TRBV7-8 to TRBJ1-1, with D maybe TRBD1 (5 bases). This CDR3 comprises 16 residues. Trimming left V 2 bases short and J 4 bases short, with 17 bases between. Germline V gene data show CDR1 as SGHVS and CDR2 as FQNEAQ. The CDR3 DNA is TGTGCCAGCAGCTTAAAATGGCAGGGCCGGGGCACTGAAGCTTTCTTT. It is translated as CASSLKWQGRGTEAFF. Together with reference TRBV7-8 and TRBJ1-1, the CDR3 gives the full variable domain: GAGVSQSPRYKVAKRGQDVALRCDPISGHVSLFWYQQALGQGPEFLTYFQNEAQLDKSGLPSDRFFAERPEGSVSTLKIQRTQQEDSAVYLCASSLKWQGRGTEAFFGQGTRLTVV.

The chain combines TRBV29-1 with TRBJ2-1, with a weak D call TRBD2 (6 bases). CDR1 is SQVTM, CDR2 ANQGSEA, per germline. The V and J ends lost 2 bases and 0 bases respectively, with 8 bases between them. CDR3 length: 14 amino acids. CDR3 sequence reads: CSVEHGSSYNEQFF. The CDR3 DNA reads as TGCAGCGTTGAACACGGGAGCTCCTACAATGAGCAGTTCTTC.

Note on this clone: Other DNA sequences in this specimen translate into the identical CDR3. The chain uses TRBV6-5 and TRBJ2-7; D is ambiguous. V shed 6 bases and J shed 5 bases, with 8 bases lying between them. Per the germline V gene, CDR1 is MNHEY and CDR2 is SVGAGI. The CDR3 length is 11 residues. The chain's CDR3 is CASSPGDEQYF. The DNA for the CDR3 is TGTGCCAGCAGCCCCGGAGACGAGCAGTACTTC.

This clone was found once. The chain links TRBV7-9 to TRBJ1-3, with 7 bases matching TRBD1. The CDR3 sequence is 15 residues long. Germline values: CDR1 SEHNR, CDR2 FQNEAQ (reference sequence). V gave up 5 bases and J gave up 2 bases; unmatched junction bases: 6. For the CDR3, the DNA is TGTGCCAGCAGCCAAACTACAGGGGCTGGAAACACCATATATTTT. Translating it yields CASSQTTGAGNTIYF.

This clone was counted a single time. CDR3 loop: CASTPWGHSSYEQYF. The CDR3 DNA reads as TGTGCCAGCACCCCCTGGGGACATAGCTCCTACGAGCAGTACTTC. The chain couples TRBV5-6 to TRBJ2-7; D is possibly TRBD1 (6 bases). The ends were cut back, 6 bases at V and 0 bases at J, with 16 bases in the middle. The germline V gene encodes CDR1 SGHDT and CDR2 YYEEEE. CDR3 size: 15 residues.

CDR3 nucleotide sequence: TGTGCCAGCACTCGGAGACAGGGGTTCTCCTACAATGAGCAGTTCTTC. Amino acids: CASTRRQGFSYNEQFF. The J gene is TRBJ2-1, the V gene TRBV2; the match to TRBD1 covers 8 bases. The CDR3 totals 16 residues. Germline V gene lookup returns CDR1 SNHLY and CDR2 FYNNEI. V lost 7 bases to trimming and J lost 0 bases; unmatched junction nucleotides: 8.

The gene calls are TRBV28 and TRBJ1-2; perhaps TRBD1 as D (5 bases). The CDR3 is made up of 13 amino acids. CDR1 is MDHEN and CDR2 is SYDVKM in the germline V gene. V was shortened by 6 bases and J by 0 bases, with 8 bases between the two germline ends. CDR3 DNA sequence: TGTGCCAGCAGGGGACGGCCTAACTATGGCTACACCTTC. This translates into CASRGRPNYGYTF.

The V call is TRBV12-5, the J call TRBJ2-3; possibly TRBD2 for D (6 bases). Trimming shortened V by 4 bases and J by 6 bases, and 11 bases separated the two germline ends. CDR1 is LGHNT and CDR2 is FRNRAP in the germline V gene. CDR3 length equals 13 residues. CDR3 bases: TGTGCTAGTGGTTACACGGGAGTGGATACGCAGTATTTT. Translated, it gives CASGYTGVDTQYF.

As DNA, the CDR3 is TGTGCCAGCAGCCGCCTGCTTAGCGGGAGGGTAGATGAGCAGTACTTC. Protein: CASSRLLSGRVDEQYF. This sequence joins TRBV14 and TRBJ2-7; 11 positions match TRBD2. The junction had 12 bases not matched to a gene; V was cut back by 4 bases and J by 7 bases. In germline, CDR1 is SGHDN, CDR2 FVKESK. The CDR3 is 16 residues long.

The J gene is TRBJ1-5, the V gene TRBV6-5; TRBD1 is a possible D gene (6 bases). V was pared by 6 bases and J by 4 bases, with 13 bases between. The CDR3 contains 14 residues. CDR1 and CDR2 (germline): MNHEY, SVGAGI. In nucleotides, the CDR3 is TGTGCCAGCAGCCCTGACAGGCTGAATCAGCCCCAGCATTTT. As protein: CASSPDRLNQPQHF.

This chain uses TRBV18 with TRBJ1-2; D possibly corresponds to TRBD1 (6 bases). CDR3 length: 15 amino acids. The germline CDR1 and CDR2 sequences are KGHSH and LQKENI. V lost 0 bases, J lost 4 bases, and 12 bases lay in between. CDR3 in amino acids: CASSPPGGGGYGYTF. The CDR3 DNA is TGTGCCAGCTCACCACCTGGAGGAGGGGGCTATGGCTACACCTTC.

Turning to this clone: This is likely a read error, given that the CDR3 carries no conserved phenylalanine or tryptophan at its end. Because the CDR3's place on the DNA is in doubt, the DNA is left out and the CDR3 is given as listed by TCRdb. CDR3 in amino acids: CASSPRGLGGVRV. This chain connects TRBV28 to TRBJ2-4; no DNA check was done on the table's D call, TRBD2. CDR1 is MDHEN, CDR2 SYDVKM, per germline. The CDR3 length is 13 residues, termini included.

The chain is built from TRBV5-5 and TRBJ2-5; D gene unclear. V lost 0 bases, J lost 2 bases, and 8 bases lay in between. This CDR3 has 14 amino acids. CDR1 and CDR2 (germline): SGHKS, YYEKEE (reference sequence). The CDR3 DNA reads as TGTGCCAGCAGCTTGGTTTCTCAGCAAGAGACCCAGTACTTC. Protein product: CASSLVSQQETQYF.

The chain employs TRBV19 and TRBJ2-5, with D possibly TRBD2 on 6 matching bases. This CDR3 region has 12 residues. CDR1 is LNHDA, CDR2 SQIVND, per germline (reference sequence). V shed 10 bases and J shed 7 bases, with 16 bases lying between them. The CDR3 spells CATRDSGGTQYF. The CDR3 nucleotides read TGTGCCACCCGGGACTCCGGGGGGACCCAGTACTTC.

The chain carries TRBV15 and TRBJ1-4; D is undetermined. Germline CDR1 reads LNHNV; CDR2 reads YYDKDF (reference sequence). Trimming stripped 1 base from V and 0 bases from J, with 6 bases between. The CDR3 loop spans 15 amino acids. The CDR3 bases are TGTGCCACCAGCAGAGGGGTTGCAACTAATGAAAAACTGTTTTTT. Translated, it gives CATSRGVATNEKLFF.

The V gene is TRBV29-1, the J gene TRBJ1-2; TRBD1 matches 9 bases. This CDR3 region has 15 residues. Germline V CDR1 and CDR2: SQVTM, ANQGSEA. V gave up 4 bases and J gave up 4 bases; unmatched junction bases: 10. In nucleotides, the CDR3 is TGCAGCGTTGGGGGACAGGGTTTGAGCGCCTATGGCTACACCTTC. Translated, it gives CSVGGQGLSAYGYTF.

This rearrangement joins TRBV7-6 to TRBJ2-7, with TRBD1 identical over 12 bases. This CDR3 comprises 15 residues. V trimming: 6 bases; J trimming: 5 bases; junction bases outside the gene matches: 8. The V gene's germline CDR1 is SGHVS and CDR2 FNYEAQ. As DNA, the CDR3 is TGTGCCAGCAGTCGAGGGGGACAGGGGGCGGACGAGCAGTACTTC. Translating it yields CASSRGGQGADEQYF.

V and J are TRBV9 and TRBJ2-7; D not resolved. Germline CDR1 and CDR2: SGDLS and YYNGEE. There are 14 residues in the CDR3. The ends were cut back, 0 bases at V and 7 bases at J, with 14 bases in the middle. The CDR3 spells CASSVEYHSVEQYF. The CDR3 DNA reads TGTGCCAGCAGCGTAGAATACCACTCGGTAGAGCAGTACTTC.

The sample holds one count of this clone. The genes are TRBV28 and TRBJ2-5; 9 bases align to TRBD2. J was trimmed by 5 bases and V by 2 bases; bases with no gene match: 9. Germline CDR1 MDHEN, CDR2 SYDVKM. The CDR3 length is 16 residues. The CDR3 bases are TGTGCCAGCAGTTTAGGGGTAGCGGGAGTAAGGGAGACCCAGTACTTC. It codes for CASSLGVAGVRETQYF.